The 9 T cell receptor beta chains in this list originate from one sample, sequenced in a study of cytomegalovirus exposure and HLA in healthy donors. PCR used 60 Vbeta primers and 13 Jbeta primers. Using immunoSEQ multiplex PCR, the repertoire was profiled, and TCRdb retains in-frame clones only, with some absent. The table includes tens of thousands of clones, approximately 55% detected once. The sample was PBMCs. The source of these receptors is a human donor in good health.

The chain uses TRBV4-2 and TRBJ2-3; 11 bases match TRBD2. Germline CDR1 is LGHNA and CDR2 is YNFKEQ. The J segment lost 4 bases and the V segment lost 5 bases, leaving 8 bases of the junction unmatched. The CDR3 contains 16 residues. The CDR3, as DNA: TGTGCCAGCAGCTTGGTGGTAGCGGGGGGGCCAGATACGCAGTATTTT. Translating it yields CASSLVVAGGPDTQYF.

This clone was detected only a few times. The V call is TRBV6-5, the J call TRBJ1-5; 7 nucleotides line up with TRBD1. Germline CDR1 MNHEY, CDR2 SVGAGI. The CDR3 runs to 15 residues. The J segment lost 7 bases and the V segment lost 2 bases, leaving 8 bases of the junction unmatched. The CDR3 is CASSYTTGFGQPQHF. CDR3 DNA: TGTGCCAGCAGTTACACGACAGGGTTCGGACAGCCCCAGCATTTT.

The J gene is TRBJ2-7, the V gene TRBV9, with D perhaps TRBD1 (5 bases). The germline V gene has CDR1 SGDLS and CDR2 YYNGEE. V gave up 0 bases and J gave up 2 bases, with 12 bases separating them. The CDR3 totals 15 residues. The CDR3: CASSVGFRQPYEQYF. Here the CDR3 DNA reads TGTGCCAGCAGCGTAGGGTTTCGACAGCCCTACGAGCAGTACTTC.

The J gene is TRBJ2-6, the V gene TRBV5-1, with a possible D match to TRBD1 (5 bases). Trimming left V 5 bases short and J 0 bases short, with 9 bases between. This CDR3 has 15 residues. Germline V gives CDR1 SGHRS, CDR2 YFSETQ. The CDR3 nucleotides read TGCGCCAGCAGTCCCCAGGGCTCTGGGGCCAACGTCCTGACTTTC. Its translation is CASSPQGSGANVLTF.

The gene calls are TRBV6-6 and TRBJ1-6; D may be TRBD1 (6 bases). Trimming took 10 bases from V and 3 from J, leaving 19 bases between them. This CDR3 has 16 amino acids. The germline V gene encodes CDR1 MNHNY and CDR2 SVGAGI (reference sequence). Written as DNA, the CDR3 is TGTGCCACCGGGGGGCAGAGCGGGAACTATAATTCACCCCTCCACTTT. This sequence encodes CATGGQSGNYNSPLHF.

The chain employs TRBV29-1 and TRBJ2-2, with 8 bases aligning to TRBD1. V lost 4 bases, J lost 7 bases, and 2 bases stayed unmatched. CDR1 SQVTM and CDR2 ANQGSEA come from the germline V gene. The CDR3 sequence is 12 residues long. The DNA for the CDR3 is TGCAGCGTTGGGACAGGGAACGGGGAGCTGTTTTTT. Translation: CSVGTGNGELFF.

This chain links TRBV15 with TRBJ1-6; D perhaps matches TRBD1 (6 bases). Germline values: CDR1 LNHNV, CDR2 YYDKDF (reference sequence). The V gene lost 1 base and the J gene lost 13 bases, with 14 bases spanning the gap. The CDR3 has 14 residues. The CDR3 here is CATSRGGGGTPLHF. The CDR3 DNA follows: TGTGCCACCAGCAGAGGGGGAGGGGGGACTCCCCTCCACTTT. The variable domain in full, with the rest retrieved from reference TRBV15 and TRBJ1-6, is DAMVIQNPRYQVTQFGKPVTLSCSQTLNHNVMYWYQQKSSQAPKLLFHYYDKDFNNEADTPDNFQSRRPNTSFCFLDIRSPGLGDTAMYLCATSRGGGGTPLHFGNGTRLTVT.

The V call is TRBV27, the J call TRBJ2-3; 8 nucleotides align to TRBD2. Germline CDR1 is MNHEY and CDR2 is SMNVEV (reference sequence). The CDR3 totals 16 residues. The V and J ends lost 5 bases and 3 bases, in that order; junction bases with no gene match: 10. The CDR3, as DNA: TGTGCCAGCAGTCCCATCGGGGGGGGGCTGACAGATACGCAGTATTTT. Translating it yields CASSPIGGGLTDTQYF.

This clone was picked up a small number of times. The rearrangement links TRBV5-6 to TRBJ2-1, with 9 nucleotides matching TRBD2. The CDR3 loop spans 14 amino acids. Germline V gene sequence: CDR1 SGHDT, CDR2 YYEEEE. The trim removed 4 bases at V and 8 bases at J, leaving 7 bases unmatched. Here the CDR3 DNA reads TGTGCCAGCAGCGCGGGAGGGGGGGGCGATGAGCAGTTCTTC. Residues: CASSAGGGGDEQFF.